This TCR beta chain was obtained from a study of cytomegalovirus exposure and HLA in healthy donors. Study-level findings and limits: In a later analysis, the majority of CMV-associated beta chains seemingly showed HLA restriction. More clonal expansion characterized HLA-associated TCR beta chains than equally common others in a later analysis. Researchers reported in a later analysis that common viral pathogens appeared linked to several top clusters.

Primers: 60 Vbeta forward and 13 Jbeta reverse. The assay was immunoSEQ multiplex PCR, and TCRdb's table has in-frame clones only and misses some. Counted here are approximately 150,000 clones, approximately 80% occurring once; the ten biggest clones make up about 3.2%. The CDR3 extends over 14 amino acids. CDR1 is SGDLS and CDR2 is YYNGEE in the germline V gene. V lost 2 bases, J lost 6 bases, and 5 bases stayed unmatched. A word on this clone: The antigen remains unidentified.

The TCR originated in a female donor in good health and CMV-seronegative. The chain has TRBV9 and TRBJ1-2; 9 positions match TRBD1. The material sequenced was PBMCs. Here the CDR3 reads CASSVSGQGHGYTF. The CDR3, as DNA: TGTGCCAGCAGCGTCTCGGGACAGGGTCATGGCTACACCTTC.